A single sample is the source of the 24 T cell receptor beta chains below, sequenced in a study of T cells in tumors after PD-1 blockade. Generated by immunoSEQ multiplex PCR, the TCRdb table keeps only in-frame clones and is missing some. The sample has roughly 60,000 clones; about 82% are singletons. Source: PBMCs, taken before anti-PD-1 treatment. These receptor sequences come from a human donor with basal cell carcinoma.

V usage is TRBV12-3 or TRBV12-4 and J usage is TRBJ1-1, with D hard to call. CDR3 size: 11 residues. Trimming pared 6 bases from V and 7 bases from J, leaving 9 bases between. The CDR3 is CASRRKDEAFF. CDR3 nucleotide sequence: TGTGCCAGCAGACGTAAGGATGAAGCTTTCTTT.

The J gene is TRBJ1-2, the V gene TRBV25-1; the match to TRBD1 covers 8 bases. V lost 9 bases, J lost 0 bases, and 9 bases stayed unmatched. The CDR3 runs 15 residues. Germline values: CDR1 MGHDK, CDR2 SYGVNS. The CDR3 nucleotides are TGTGCCAGTGAATTAACAGGGGGACCTAACTATGGCTACACCTTC. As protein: CASELTGGPNYGYTF.

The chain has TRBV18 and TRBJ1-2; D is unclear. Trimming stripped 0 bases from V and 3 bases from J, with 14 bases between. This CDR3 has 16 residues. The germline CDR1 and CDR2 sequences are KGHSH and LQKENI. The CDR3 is CASSPPGVGRDYGYTF. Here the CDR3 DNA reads TGTGCCAGCTCACCACCTGGGGTTGGTAGGGACTATGGCTACACCTTC.

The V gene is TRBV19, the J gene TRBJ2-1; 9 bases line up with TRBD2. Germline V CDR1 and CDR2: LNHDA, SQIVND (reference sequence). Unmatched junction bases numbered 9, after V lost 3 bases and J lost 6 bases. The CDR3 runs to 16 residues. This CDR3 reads CASSIKTSGGPNEQFF. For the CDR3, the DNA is TGTGCCAGTAGTATCAAGACTAGCGGCGGCCCCAATGAGCAGTTCTTC.

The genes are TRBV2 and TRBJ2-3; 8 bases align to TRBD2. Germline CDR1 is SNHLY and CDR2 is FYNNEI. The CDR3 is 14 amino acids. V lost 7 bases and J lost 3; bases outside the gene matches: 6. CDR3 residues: CASKSGGGTDTQYF. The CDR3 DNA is TGTGCCAGCAAAAGCGGGGGAGGAACAGATACGCAGTATTTT.

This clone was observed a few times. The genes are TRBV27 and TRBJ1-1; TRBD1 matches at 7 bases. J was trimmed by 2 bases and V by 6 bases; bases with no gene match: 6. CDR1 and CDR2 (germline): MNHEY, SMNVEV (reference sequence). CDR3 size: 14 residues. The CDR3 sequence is CASSTTGVNTEAFF. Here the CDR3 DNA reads TGTGCCAGCAGCACTACAGGGGTCAACACTGAAGCTTTCTTT.

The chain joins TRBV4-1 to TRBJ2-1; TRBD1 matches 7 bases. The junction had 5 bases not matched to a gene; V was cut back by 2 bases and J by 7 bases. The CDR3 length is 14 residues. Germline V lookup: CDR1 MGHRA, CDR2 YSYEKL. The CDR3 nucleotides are TGCGCCAGCAGCCAAACCGGGACAGTGAATGAGCAGTTCTTC. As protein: CASSQTGTVNEQFF.

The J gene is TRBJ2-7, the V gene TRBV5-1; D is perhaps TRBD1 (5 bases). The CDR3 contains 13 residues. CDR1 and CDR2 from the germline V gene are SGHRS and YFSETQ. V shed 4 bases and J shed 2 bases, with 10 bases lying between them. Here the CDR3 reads CASSDSFTYEQYF. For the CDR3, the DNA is TGCGCCAGCAGCGACAGTTTCACCTACGAGCAGTACTTC.

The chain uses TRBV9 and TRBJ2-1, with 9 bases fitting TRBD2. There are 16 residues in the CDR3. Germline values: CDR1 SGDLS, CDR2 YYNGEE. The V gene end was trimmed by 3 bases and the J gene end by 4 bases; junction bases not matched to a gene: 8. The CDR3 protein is CASSAPAGGAYNEQFF. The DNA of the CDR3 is TGTGCCAGCAGCGCCCCAGCGGGGGGCGCTTACAATGAGCAGTTCTTC.

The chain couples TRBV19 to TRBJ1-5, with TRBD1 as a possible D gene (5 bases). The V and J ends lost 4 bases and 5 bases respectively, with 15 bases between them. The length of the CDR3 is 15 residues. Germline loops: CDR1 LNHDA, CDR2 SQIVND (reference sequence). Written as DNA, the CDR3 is TGTGCCAGTAGTAGATATTACGACAGAGATCAGCCCCAGCATTTT. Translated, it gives CASSRYYDRDQPQHF.

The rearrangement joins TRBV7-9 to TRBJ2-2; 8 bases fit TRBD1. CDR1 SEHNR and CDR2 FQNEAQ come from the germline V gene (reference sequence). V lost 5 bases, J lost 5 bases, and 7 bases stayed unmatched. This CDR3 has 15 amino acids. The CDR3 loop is CASSPRTGNTGELFF. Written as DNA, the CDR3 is TGTGCCAGCAGCCCACGGACAGGGAATACCGGGGAGCTGTTTTTT. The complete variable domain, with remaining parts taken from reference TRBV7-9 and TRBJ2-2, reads DTGVSQNPRHKITKRGQNVTFRCDPISEHNRLYWYRQTLGQGPEFLTYFQNEAQLEKSRLLSDRFSAERPKGSFSTLEIQRTEQGDSAMYLCASSPRTGNTGELFFGEGSRLTVL.

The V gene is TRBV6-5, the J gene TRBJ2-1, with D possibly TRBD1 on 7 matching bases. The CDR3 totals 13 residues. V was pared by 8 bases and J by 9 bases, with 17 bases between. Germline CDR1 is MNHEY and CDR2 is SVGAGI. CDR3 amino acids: CASRETGNREQFF. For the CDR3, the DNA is TGTGCCAGCCGGGAGACAGGGAACCGTGAGCAGTTCTTC.

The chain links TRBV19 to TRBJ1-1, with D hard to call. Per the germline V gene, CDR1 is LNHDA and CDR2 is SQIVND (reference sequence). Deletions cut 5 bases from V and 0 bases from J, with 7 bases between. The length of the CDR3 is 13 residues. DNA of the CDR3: TGTGCCAGTAGTGACACAATGAACACTGAAGCTTTCTTT. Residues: CASSDTMNTEAFF.

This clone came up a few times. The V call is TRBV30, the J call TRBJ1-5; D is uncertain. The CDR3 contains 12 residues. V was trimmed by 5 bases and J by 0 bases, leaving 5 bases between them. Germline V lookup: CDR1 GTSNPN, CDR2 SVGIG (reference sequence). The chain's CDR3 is CAWGYSNQPQHF. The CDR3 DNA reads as TGTGCCTGGGGATATAGCAATCAGCCCCAGCATTTT. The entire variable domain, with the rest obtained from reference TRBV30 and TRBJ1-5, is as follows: SQTIHQWPATLVQPVGSPLSLECTVEGTSNPNLYWYRQAAGRGLQLLFYSVGIGQISSEVPQNLSASRPQDRQFILSSKKLLLSDSGFYLCAWGYSNQPQHFGDGTRLSIL.

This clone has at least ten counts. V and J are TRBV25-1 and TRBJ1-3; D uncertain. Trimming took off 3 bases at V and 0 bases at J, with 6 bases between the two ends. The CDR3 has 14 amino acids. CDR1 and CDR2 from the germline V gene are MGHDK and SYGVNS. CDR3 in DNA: TGTGCCAGCAGTGATTGGGCCTCTGGAAACACCATATATTTT. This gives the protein CASSDWASGNTIYF.

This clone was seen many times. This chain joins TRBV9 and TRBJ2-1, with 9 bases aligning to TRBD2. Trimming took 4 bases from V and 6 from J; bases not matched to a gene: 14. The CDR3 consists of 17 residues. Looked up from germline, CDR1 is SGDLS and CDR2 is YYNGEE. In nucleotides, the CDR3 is TGTGCCAGCAGCCCCCGTCGGGCGGGGGGGCCCATCAATGAGCAGTTCTTC. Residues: CASSPRRAGGPINEQFF.

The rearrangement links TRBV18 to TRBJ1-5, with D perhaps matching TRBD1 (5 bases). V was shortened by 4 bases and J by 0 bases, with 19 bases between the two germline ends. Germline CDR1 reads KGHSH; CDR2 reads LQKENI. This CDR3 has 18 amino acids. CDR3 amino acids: CASSHGQGVYFSNQPQHF. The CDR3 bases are TGTGCCAGCTCACACGGCCAGGGAGTTTACTTTAGCAATCAGCCCCAGCATTTT.

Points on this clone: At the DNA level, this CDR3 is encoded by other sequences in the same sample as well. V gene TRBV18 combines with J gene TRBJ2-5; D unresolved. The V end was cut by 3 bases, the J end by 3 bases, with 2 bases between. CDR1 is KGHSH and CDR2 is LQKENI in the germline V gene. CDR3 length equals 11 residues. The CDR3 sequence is CASSPEETQYF. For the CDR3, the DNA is TGTGCCAGCTCACCGGAAGAGACCCAGTACTTC.

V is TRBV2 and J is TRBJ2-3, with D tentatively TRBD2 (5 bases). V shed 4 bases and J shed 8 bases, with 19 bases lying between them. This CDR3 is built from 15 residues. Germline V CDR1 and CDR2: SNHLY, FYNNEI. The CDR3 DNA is TGTGCCAGCAGTGCTACTAGGATCCAAATGGGTACGCAGTATTTT. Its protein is CASSATRIQMGTQYF.

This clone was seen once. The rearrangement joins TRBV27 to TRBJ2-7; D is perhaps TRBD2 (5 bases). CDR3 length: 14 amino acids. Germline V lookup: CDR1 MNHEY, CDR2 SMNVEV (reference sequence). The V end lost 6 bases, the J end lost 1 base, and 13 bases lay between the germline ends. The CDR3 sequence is CASSPWGASYEQYF. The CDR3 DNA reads TGTGCCAGCAGCCCCTGGGGAGCATCCTACGAGCAGTACTTC.

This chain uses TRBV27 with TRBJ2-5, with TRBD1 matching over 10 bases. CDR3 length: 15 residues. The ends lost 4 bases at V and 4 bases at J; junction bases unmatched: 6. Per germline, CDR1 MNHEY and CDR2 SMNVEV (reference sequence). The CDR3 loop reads CASSSFDRGLETQYF. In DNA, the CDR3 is TGTGCCAGCAGTTCCTTTGACAGGGGGCTAGAGACCCAGTACTTC.

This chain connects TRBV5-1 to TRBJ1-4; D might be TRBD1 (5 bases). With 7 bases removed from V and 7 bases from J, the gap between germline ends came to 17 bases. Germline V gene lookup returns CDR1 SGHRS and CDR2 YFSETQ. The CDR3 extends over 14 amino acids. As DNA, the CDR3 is TGCGCCAGCGGCCCCGGCTTTGGGGCTGAAAAACTGTTTTTT. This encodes CASGPGFGAEKLFF.

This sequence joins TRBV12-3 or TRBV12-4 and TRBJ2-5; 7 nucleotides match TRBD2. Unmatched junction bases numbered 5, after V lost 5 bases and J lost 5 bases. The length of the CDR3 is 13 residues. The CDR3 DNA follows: TGTGCCAGCAGTGGGGGGGTACGGGAGACCCAGTACTTC. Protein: CASSGGVRETQYF.

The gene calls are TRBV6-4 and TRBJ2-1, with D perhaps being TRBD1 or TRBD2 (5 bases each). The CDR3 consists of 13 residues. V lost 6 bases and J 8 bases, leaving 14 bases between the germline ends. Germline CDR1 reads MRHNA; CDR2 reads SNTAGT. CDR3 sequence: CASSRELGDEQFF. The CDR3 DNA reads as TGTGCCAGCAGCCGTGAGTTGGGGGATGAGCAGTTCTTC.